The entry that follows covers one TCR beta chain sequence. One end of the junction fails to match germline, which may point to a read error. Germline assignment: CDR1 DFQATT and CDR2 SNEGSKA (reference sequence). The CDR3 is 13 amino acids. The sample comes from a study of blood T cells in healthy people across ages. Primers used in a second PCR of roughly 6 to 12 cycles were a sample-barcoded 5' primer and a J-beta primer mix. TCRdb re-derived calls from the 5' RACE reads in MiXCR, one entry per CDR3 protein. The sample has 1.5 million to 2 million distinct CDR3 sequences; 28% are singletons. This chain connects TRBV20-1 to TRBJ2-2; D might be TRBD2 (6 bases). The sequencing sample was made of blood. The clonotype originates from a woman younger than 45 in good health. The CDR3 sequence is CSARRENTGERFF. In DNA, the CDR3 is TGCAGTGCTCGTCGGGAGAACACCGGGGAGCGGTTTTTT.